Following are 21 T cell receptor beta chains from one sample sequenced in a study of read filtering for tumor transcriptome and immune sequencing. From roughly 390 ng of RNA, a library with molecular barcoded alpha/delta and beta/gamma adaptors was made. TCRdb re-called the reads through MiXCR, storing one row per CDR3 protein. The sample holds over 50,000 distinct CDR3 sequences, 15% to 25% seen once. The sample consisted of a population of CD138-negative cells sorted from bone marrow. The source is a donor aged 40 or over with multiple myeloma.

This clonotype showed up many times. This chain uses TRBV20-1 with TRBJ1-5; maybe TRBD1 (5 bases). The CDR3 sequence is 13 residues long. CDR1 DFQATT and CDR2 SNEGSKA come from the germline V gene (reference sequence). V shed 4 bases and J shed 2 bases, with 9 bases lying between them. The CDR3 region is CSAMPGRNQPQHF. In DNA form, the CDR3 reads TGCAGTGCTATGCCGGGACGCAATCAGCCCCAGCATTTT.

The chain carries TRBV28 and TRBJ2-5, with TRBD2 matching over 14 bases. This CDR3 contains 17 residues. Germline CDR1 is MDHEN and CDR2 is SYDVKM. Trimming removed 2 bases from V and 1 base from J; junction bases left unmatched: 3. In DNA, the CDR3 is TGTGCCAGCAGTTTAGCAGGACTAGCGGGGGGCCAAGAGACCCAGTACTTC. Translating gives CASSLAGLAGGQETQYF.

Points on this clonotype: A clone one base away is much larger, so this may be a read error. The J gene is TRBJ2-4, the V gene TRBV6-5; either TRBD1 or TRBD2 may supply D (6 bases each). The CDR3 has 15 amino acids. Germline V gives CDR1 MNHEY, CDR2 SVGAGI. V was clipped by 5 bases and J by 3 bases, with 14 bases between them. The CDR3 nucleotides are TGTGCCAGCAGTCCCGAACAGGGAGGCAAAAACATTCAGTACTTC. Its translation is CASSPEQGGKNIQYF.

This clonotype has a handful of counts. V gene TRBV7-3 combines with J gene TRBJ2-5; 12 nucleotides line up with TRBD2. The CDR3 consists of 15 residues. Germline V CDR1 and CDR2: SGHTA, FQGTGA. Losses at the gene ends were 5 bases for V and 4 bases for J; bases not matched to a gene: 5. This chain's CDR3 is CASSRLAGARETQYF. The CDR3 DNA is TGTGCCAGCAGCCGACTAGCGGGAGCAAGAGAGACCCAGTACTTC.

In regard to this clonotype: A much larger clone lies a single base off, so this may be a read error. The chain uses TRBV19 and TRBJ1-1, with a tentative D call TRBD1 (5 bases). This CDR3 is 9 amino acids long. Germline CDR1 and CDR2: LNHDA and SQIVND (reference sequence). CDR3 bases: TGTGCCGGCGACAGTGAAGCTTCCTTT. Protein sequence: CAGDSEASF.

Regarding this clonotype: Given the absence of the conserved phenylalanine or tryptophan at the CDR3 end, a read error is likely. The chain carries TRBV28 and TRBJ1-2; D might be TRBD1 (6 bases). This CDR3 comprises 14 residues. V was pared by 2 bases and J by 3 bases, with 10 bases between. Germline V gives CDR1 MDHEN, CDR2 SYDVKM. The CDR3 nucleotides read TGTGCCAGCAGTTTAGATGGACAGTACTATGGCTACACCCTC. Translation gives CASSLDGQYYGYTL.

CDR3 in DNA: TGCAGCGTTGCGAGCGAGACCCAGTACTTC. Translation: CSVASETQYF. V is TRBV29-1 and J is TRBJ2-5; D is ambiguous. The CDR3 is made up of 10 amino acids. V was shortened by 4 bases and J by 5 bases, with 5 bases between the two germline ends. Germline V gene lookup returns CDR1 SQVTM and CDR2 ANQGSEA. Based on the CDR3 plus reference TRBV29-1 and TRBJ2-5, the full variable domain is SAVISQKPSRDICQRGTSLTIQCQVDSQVTMMFWYRQQPGQSLTLIATANQGSEATYESGFVIDKFPISRPNLTFSTLTVSNMSPEDSSIYLCSVASETQYFGPGTRLLVL.

The V call is TRBV6-1, the J call TRBJ1-1, with 7 positions matching TRBD1. V shed 5 bases and J 1 base; nucleotides not matched to a gene: 4. Germline CDR1 reads MNHNS; CDR2 reads SASEGT. CDR3 length equals 14 residues. CDR3 loop: CASSPGQKNTEAFF. For the CDR3, the DNA is TGTGCCAGCAGTCCGGGACAGAAGAACACTGAAGCTTTCTTT.

In its sample, this clonotype was seen a few times. This sequence joins TRBV5-6 and TRBJ2-2; a possible D gene is TRBD1 (6 bases). The CDR3 consists of 15 residues. In germline, CDR1 is SGHDT, CDR2 YYEEEE. V lost 4 bases and J lost 2, with 12 bases in between. The CDR3 region is CASSPRTVNTGELFF. The CDR3 coding sequence is TGTGCCAGCAGCCCCAGGACAGTCAACACCGGGGAGCTGTTTTTT.

This clonotype was observed at least ten times. This chain links TRBV20-1 with TRBJ2-6; D perhaps matches TRBD2 (6 bases). The CDR3 totals 16 residues. CDR1 and CDR2 (germline): DFQATT, SNEGSKA (reference sequence). Trimming shortened V by 6 bases and J by 2 bases, and 17 bases separated the two germline ends. CDR3 DNA: TGCAGTGCGCCGAGATCTGGGGGGACTGGGGCCAACGTCCTGACTTTC. It specifies CSAPRSGGTGANVLTF.

The table lists this clonotype with many counts. V usage is TRBV5-5 and J usage is TRBJ1-1; 10 nucleotides align to TRBD1. Germline V gene lookup returns CDR1 SGHKS and CDR2 YYEKEE (reference sequence). V lost 0 bases to trimming and J lost 5 bases; unmatched junction nucleotides: 1. The CDR3 sequence is 14 residues long. The CDR3 DNA is TGTGCCAGCAGCTTGGGGACAGGGGGGACTGAAGCTTTCTTT. Its translation is CASSLGTGGTEAFF.

V gene TRBV20-1 combines with J gene TRBJ1-3, with no clear D. Germline loops: CDR1 DFQATT, CDR2 SNEGSKA (reference sequence). Between the trimmed V and J ends, which lost 2 bases and 0 bases, there was a span of 11 bases. This CDR3 is 15 amino acids long. CDR3 nucleotides: TGCAGTGCTAGAACCAGGATGAACTCTGGAAACACCATATATTTT. This gives the protein CSARTRMNSGNTIYF.

Ten or more counts support this clonotype. The junction differs from germline at one of its ends, possibly a read error. This sequence joins TRBV20-1 and TRBJ1-2; D is undetermined. The V gene's germline CDR1 is DFQATT and CDR2 SNEGSKA (reference sequence). The CDR3 is 12 residues long. The CDR3: CSAGDGYYGYTF. The DNA for the CDR3 is TGCAGTGCTGGAGACGGCTACTATGGCTACACCTTC.

This clonotype occurred many times. CDR3 region: CAISPSDRDTQYF. As DNA, the CDR3 is TGTGCCATCAGCCCTAGCGACAGAGATACGCAGTATTTT. This chain joins TRBV10-3 and TRBJ2-3; a possible D gene is TRBD2 (6 bases). Per germline, CDR1 ENHRY and CDR2 SYGVKD. The ends were cut back, 6 bases at V and 5 bases at J, with 12 bases in the middle. The CDR3 consists of 13 residues.

This clonotype has ten or more counts. The CDR3 loop is CASSLDGLYGYTF. The CDR3 bases are TGCGCCAGCAGCTTGGACGGACTATATGGCTACACCTTC. The chain combines TRBV5-1 with TRBJ1-2; D is ambiguous. CDR1 and CDR2 (germline): SGHRS, YFSETQ. The CDR3 runs 13 residues. V shed 0 bases and J shed 5 bases, with 8 bases lying between them.

This clonotype appeared many times. J is TRBJ1-5 and V is TRBV20-1; D is undetermined. Between the trimmed V and J ends, which lost 0 bases and 0 bases, there was a span of 15 bases. The germline V gene encodes CDR1 DFQATT and CDR2 SNEGSKA (reference sequence). CDR3 length equals 17 residues. CDR3 bases: TGCAGTGCTAGAGATCTTAGAACCGTCTATAGCAATCAGCCCCAGCATTTT. This encodes CSARDLRTVYSNQPQHF.

A few counts support this clonotype. V usage is TRBV12-3 or TRBV12-4 and J usage is TRBJ1-5, with TRBD1 identical over 7 bases. The CDR3 has 13 residues. The V and J ends lost 8 bases and 2 bases, in that order; junction bases with no gene match: 3. The CDR3 sequence: CASVGTGNQPQHF. DNA for the CDR3: TGTGCCAGCGTCGGGACAGGCAATCAGCCCCAGCATTTT.

At least ten counts were recorded for this clonotype. The rearrangement uses TRBV28 and TRBJ2-1; no reliable D call. The CDR3 totals 21 residues. Trimming pared 5 bases from V and 6 bases from J, leaving 35 bases between. Looked up from germline, CDR1 is MDHEN and CDR2 is SYDVKM. CDR3: CASSTTAAGPPDAVWGNEQFF. CDR3 nucleotides: TGTGCCAGCAGTACCACGGCGGCCGGGCCACCAGACGCGGTATGGGGCAATGAGCAGTTCTTC.

The sample holds many counts of this clonotype. This rearrangement joins TRBV20-1 to TRBJ1-5, with a tentative D call TRBD1 (5 bases). Germline V CDR1 and CDR2: DFQATT, SNEGSKA (reference sequence). Trimming took off 5 bases at V and 1 base at J, with 12 bases between the two ends. CDR3 length: 14 amino acids. The CDR3 DNA is TGCAGTGCTGGAGGGGCGGGGAGCAATCAGCCCCAGCATTTT. Encoded protein: CSAGGAGSNQPQHF.

This clonotype came up many times. The gene calls are TRBV28 and TRBJ2-7; the D gene could be TRBD1 or TRBD2 (5 bases each). V lost 2 bases and J lost 5, with 13 bases in between. In germline, CDR1 is MDHEN, CDR2 SYDVKM. The CDR3 consists of 14 residues. The CDR3 sequence is CASSLRVGRHEQYF. Here the CDR3 DNA reads TGTGCCAGCAGTTTACGGGTGGGACGCCACGAGCAGTACTTC.

The sample holds many counts of this clonotype. The chain recombines TRBV6-5 with TRBJ2-2; 7 bases line up with TRBD1. CDR1 is MNHEY, CDR2 SVGAGI, per germline. The J segment lost 6 bases and the V segment lost 2 bases, leaving 9 bases of the junction unmatched. The CDR3 covers 16 residues. The CDR3 sequence: CASSYLGRGLAGELFF. The CDR3 DNA sequence: TGTGCCAGCAGTTACCTTGGCAGGGGGTTAGCCGGGGAGCTGTTTTTT.